In this sample, the clone carrying this T cell receptor beta chain turned up many times. Its target is unknown. The data stem from a study of CD8 T cells in ankylosing spondylitis. General observations from the study: Disease-linked clones had a CD8+ phenotype and relatively low frequency in peripheral blood.

The V end was cut by 2 bases, the J end by 2 bases, with 16 bases between. Germline V gene data show CDR1 as SGHDT and CDR2 as YYEEEE. The CDR3 has 16 residues. Quantitative 5'-RACE with molecular barcodes was used to make the TCR beta libraries. TCRdb processed the 5' RACE reads anew with MiXCR; each CDR3 protein has one entry. Of around 150,000 distinct CDR3 sequences in the sample, around 10% were seen once. Material: blood, either unsorted or a sorted T cell fraction (not recorded which). The rearrangement links TRBV5-6 to TRBJ1-1, with no clear D. This receptor was identified in a male donor with ankylosing spondylitis or in good health (not recorded which). The CDR3 region has the DNA TGTGCCAGCAGCTTTCAGAGAAGGGCACGAAACACTGAAGCTTTCTTT. Its protein is CASSFQRRARNTEAFF.